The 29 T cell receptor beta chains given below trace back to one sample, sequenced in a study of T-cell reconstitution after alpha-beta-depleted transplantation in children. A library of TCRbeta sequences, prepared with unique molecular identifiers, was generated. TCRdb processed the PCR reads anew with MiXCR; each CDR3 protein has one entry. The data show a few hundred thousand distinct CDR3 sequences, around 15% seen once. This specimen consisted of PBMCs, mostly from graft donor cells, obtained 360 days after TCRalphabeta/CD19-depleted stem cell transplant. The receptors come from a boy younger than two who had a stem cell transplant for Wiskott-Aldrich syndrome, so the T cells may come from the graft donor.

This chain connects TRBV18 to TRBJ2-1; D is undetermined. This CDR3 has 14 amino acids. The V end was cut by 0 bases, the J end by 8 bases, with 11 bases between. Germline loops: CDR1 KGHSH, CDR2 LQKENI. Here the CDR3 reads CASSPPAGEDEQFF. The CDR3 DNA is TGTGCCAGCTCACCACCGGCCGGTGAAGATGAGCAGTTCTTC.

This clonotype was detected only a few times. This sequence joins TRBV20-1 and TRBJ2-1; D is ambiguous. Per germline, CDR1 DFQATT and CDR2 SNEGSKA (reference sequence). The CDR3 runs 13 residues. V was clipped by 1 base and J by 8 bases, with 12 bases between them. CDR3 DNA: TGCAGTGCTAGAGTTGATTTTTCCTATGAGCAGTTCTTC. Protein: CSARVDFSYEQFF.

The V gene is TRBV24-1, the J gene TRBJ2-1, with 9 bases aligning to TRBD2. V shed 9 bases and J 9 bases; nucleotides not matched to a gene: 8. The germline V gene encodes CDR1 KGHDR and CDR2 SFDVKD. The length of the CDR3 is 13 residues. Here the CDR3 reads CATDGASGAEQFF. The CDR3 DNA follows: TGTGCCACCGACGGGGCTAGCGGGGCTGAGCAGTTCTTC.

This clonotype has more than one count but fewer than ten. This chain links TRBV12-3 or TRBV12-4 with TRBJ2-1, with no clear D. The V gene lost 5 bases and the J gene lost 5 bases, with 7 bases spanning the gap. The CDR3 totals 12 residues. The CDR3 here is CASSNSHNEQFF. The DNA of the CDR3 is TGTGCCAGCAGTAACAGTCACAATGAGCAGTTCTTC.

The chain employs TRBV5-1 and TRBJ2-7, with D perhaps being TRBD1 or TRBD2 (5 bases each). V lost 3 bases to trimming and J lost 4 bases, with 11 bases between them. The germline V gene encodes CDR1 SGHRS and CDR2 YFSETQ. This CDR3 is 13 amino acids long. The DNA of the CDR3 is TGCGCCAGCAGCTCGGACACGGGATACGAGCAGTACTTC. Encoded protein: CASSSDTGYEQYF.

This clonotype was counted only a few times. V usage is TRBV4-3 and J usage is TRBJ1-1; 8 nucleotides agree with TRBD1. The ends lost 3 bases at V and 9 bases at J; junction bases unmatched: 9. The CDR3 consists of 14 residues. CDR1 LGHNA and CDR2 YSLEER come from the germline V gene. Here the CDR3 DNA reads TGCGCCAGCAGCCAGGTCCCAGGGGGCGCGAAAGCTTTCTTT. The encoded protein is CASSQVPGGAKAFF.

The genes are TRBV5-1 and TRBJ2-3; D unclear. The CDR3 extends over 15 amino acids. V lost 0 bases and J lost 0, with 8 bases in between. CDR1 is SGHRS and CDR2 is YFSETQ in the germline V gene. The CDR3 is CASSLVPSSTDTQYF. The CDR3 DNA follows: TGCGCCAGCAGCTTGGTCCCAAGTAGCACAGATACGCAGTATTTT.

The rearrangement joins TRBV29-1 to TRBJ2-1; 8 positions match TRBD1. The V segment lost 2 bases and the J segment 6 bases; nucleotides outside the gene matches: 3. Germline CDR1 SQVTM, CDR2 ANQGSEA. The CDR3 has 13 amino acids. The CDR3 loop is CSVEQGAPNEQFF. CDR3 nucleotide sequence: TGCAGCGTTGAACAGGGGGCCCCCAATGAGCAGTTCTTC.

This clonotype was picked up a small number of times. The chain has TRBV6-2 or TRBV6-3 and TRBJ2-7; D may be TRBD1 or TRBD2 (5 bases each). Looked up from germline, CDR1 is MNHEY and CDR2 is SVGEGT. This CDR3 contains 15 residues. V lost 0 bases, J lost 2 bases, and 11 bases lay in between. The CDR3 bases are TGTGCCAGCAGTTACTCTCGGGACCCAACCTACGAGCAGTACTTC. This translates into CASSYSRDPTYEQYF.

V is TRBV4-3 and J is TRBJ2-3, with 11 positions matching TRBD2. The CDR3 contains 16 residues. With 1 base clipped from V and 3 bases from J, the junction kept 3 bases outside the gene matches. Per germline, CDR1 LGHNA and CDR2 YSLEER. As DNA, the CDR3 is TGCGCCAGCAGCCAAGTACTAGCGGGAGCAACAGATACGCAGTATTTT. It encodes CASSQVLAGATDTQYF.

CDR3 sequence: CSASTYRGNIQYF. In DNA form, the CDR3 reads TGCAGTGCTAGCACTTACAGGGGGAACATTCAGTACTTC. The chain couples TRBV20-1 to TRBJ2-4; TRBD1 matches 8 bases. This CDR3 has 13 amino acids. Losses at the gene ends were 3 bases for V and 7 bases for J; bases not matched to a gene: 5. The V gene's germline CDR1 is DFQATT and CDR2 SNEGSKA (reference sequence).

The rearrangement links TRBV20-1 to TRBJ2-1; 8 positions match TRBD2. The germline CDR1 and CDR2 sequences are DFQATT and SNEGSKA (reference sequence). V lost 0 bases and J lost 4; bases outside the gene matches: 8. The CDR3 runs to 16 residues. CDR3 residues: CSARDIAGGDYNEQFF. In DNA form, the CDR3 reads TGCAGTGCTAGAGATATCGCGGGAGGAGATTACAATGAGCAGTTCTTC.

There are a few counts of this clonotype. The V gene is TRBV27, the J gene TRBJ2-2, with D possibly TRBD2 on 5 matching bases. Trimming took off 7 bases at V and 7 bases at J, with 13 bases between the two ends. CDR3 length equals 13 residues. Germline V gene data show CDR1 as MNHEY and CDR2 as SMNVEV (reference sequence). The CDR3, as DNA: TGTGCCAGCAAGCGATTCGGGGTCGGGGAGCTGTTTTTT. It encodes CASKRFGVGELFF.

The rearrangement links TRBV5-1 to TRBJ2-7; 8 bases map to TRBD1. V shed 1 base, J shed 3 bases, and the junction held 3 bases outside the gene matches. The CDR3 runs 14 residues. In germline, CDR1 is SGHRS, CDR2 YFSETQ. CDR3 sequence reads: CASSLTGGDYEQYF. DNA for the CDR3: TGCGCCAGCAGCTTGACAGGGGGTGACTACGAGCAGTACTTC.

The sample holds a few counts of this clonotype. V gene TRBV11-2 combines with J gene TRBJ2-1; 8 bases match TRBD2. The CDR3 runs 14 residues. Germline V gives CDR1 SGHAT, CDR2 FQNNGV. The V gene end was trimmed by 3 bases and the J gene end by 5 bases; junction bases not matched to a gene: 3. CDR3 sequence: CASSLGLDNNEQFF. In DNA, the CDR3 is TGTGCCAGCAGCTTGGGACTAGATAACAATGAGCAGTTCTTC.

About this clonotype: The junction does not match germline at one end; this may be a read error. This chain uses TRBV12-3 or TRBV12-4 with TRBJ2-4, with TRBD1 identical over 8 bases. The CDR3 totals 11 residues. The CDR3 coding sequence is TGTGCCAGCAGTTCGGACAGGGCCACCGGATTC. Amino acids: CASSSDRATGF.

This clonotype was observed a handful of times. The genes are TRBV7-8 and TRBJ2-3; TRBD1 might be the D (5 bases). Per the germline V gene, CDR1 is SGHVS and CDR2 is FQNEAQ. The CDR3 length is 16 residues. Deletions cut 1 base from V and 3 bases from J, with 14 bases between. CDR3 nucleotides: TGTGCCAGCAGCTTAGGGCAGGGTAGGGGAACAGATACGCAGTATTTT. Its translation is CASSLGQGRGTDTQYF.

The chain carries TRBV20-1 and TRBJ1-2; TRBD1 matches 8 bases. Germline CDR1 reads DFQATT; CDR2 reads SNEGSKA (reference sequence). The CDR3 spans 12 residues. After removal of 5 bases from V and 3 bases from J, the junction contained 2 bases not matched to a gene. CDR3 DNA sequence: TGCAGTGCTCCGGACAGGGACTATGGCTACACCTTC. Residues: CSAPDRDYGYTF.

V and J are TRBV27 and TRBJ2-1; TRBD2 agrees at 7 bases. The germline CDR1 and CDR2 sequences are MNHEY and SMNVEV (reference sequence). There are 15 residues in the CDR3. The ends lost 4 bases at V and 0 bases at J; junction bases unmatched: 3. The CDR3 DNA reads TGTGCCAGCAGTTGGTCTAGCGGCTCCTACAATGAGCAGTTCTTC. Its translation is CASSWSSGSYNEQFF.

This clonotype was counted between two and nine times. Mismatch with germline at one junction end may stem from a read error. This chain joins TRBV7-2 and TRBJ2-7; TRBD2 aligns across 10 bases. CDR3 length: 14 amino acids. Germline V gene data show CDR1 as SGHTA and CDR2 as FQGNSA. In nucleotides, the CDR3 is TGTGCCAGCAGCGTAGCTAGCGGGAGCTACGAGCAGTACTTC. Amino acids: CASSVASGSYEQYF.

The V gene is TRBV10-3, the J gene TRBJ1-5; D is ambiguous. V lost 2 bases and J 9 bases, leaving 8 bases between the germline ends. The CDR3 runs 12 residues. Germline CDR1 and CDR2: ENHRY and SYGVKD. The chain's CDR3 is CAISEADRPQHF. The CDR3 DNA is TGTGCCATCAGTGAGGCGGACCGGCCCCAGCATTTT.

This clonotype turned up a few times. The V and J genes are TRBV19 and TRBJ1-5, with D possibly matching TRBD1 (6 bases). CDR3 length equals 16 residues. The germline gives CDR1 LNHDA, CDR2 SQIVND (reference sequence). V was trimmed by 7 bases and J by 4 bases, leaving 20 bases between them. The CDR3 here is CASTVRGSPPNQPQHF. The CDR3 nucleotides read TGTGCCAGTACGGTCAGGGGCTCCCCCCCTAATCAGCCCCAGCATTTT.

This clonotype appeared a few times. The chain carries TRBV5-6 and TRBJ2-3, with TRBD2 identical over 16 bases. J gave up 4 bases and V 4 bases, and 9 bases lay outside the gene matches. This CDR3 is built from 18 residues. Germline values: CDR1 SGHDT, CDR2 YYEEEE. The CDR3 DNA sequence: TGTGCCAGCAGCCGTCCCGGGACTAGCGGGGGGGCAGCAGATACGCAGTATTTT. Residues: CASSRPGTSGGAADTQYF.

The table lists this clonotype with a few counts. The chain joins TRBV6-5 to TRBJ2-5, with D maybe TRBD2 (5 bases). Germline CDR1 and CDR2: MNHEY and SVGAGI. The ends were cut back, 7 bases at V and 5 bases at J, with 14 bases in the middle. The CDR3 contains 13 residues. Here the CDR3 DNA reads TGTGCCAGCATGTTCGGGGTTTCGGAGACCCAGTACTTC. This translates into CASMFGVSETQYF.

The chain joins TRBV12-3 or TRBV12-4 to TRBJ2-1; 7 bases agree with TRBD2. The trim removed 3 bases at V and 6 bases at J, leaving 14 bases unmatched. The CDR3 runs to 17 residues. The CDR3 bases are TGTGCCAGCAGTTTTTCGTTTTGGTCTAGCGGACTCAATGAGCAGTTCTTC. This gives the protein CASSFSFWSSGLNEQFF.

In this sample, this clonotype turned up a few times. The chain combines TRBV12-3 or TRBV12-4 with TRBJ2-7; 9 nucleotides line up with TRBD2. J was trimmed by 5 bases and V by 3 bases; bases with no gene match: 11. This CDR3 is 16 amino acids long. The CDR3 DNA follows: TGTGCCAGCAGTTTCGACCCCTCTAGCGGGGTTAACGAGCAGTACTTC. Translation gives CASSFDPSSGVNEQYF.

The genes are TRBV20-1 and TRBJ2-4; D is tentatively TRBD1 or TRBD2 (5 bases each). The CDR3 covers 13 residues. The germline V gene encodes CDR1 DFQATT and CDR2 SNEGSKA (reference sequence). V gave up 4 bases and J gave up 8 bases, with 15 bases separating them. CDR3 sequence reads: CSATSHQGDIQYF. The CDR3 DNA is TGCAGTGCTACTTCCCACCAGGGAGACATTCAGTACTTC.

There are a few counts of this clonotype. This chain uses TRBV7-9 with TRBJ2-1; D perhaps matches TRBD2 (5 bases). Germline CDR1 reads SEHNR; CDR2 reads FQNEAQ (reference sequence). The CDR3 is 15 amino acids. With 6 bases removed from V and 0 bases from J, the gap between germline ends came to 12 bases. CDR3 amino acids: CASRNSGSSYNEQFF. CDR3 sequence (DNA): TGTGCCAGCAGAAACAGCGGAAGCTCCTACAATGAGCAGTTCTTC.

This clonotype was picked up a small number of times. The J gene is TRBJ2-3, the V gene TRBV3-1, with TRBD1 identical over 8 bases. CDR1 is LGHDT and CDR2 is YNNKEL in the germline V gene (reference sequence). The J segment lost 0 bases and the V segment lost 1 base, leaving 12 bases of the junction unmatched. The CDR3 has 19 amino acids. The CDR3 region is CASSQGLSRDRYSTDTQYF. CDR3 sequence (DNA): TGTGCCAGCAGCCAAGGATTAAGCCGGGACAGGTACAGCACAGATACGCAGTATTTT.